The 5 T cell receptor beta chains below come from one sample, sequenced in a study of blood T cell repertoires in COVID-19. The protocol was immunoSEQ multiplex PCR, while the TCRdb copy is restricted to in-frame clones and leaves out a portion. The sample lists fewer than 110,000 clones, roughly 89% seen once, with more than 15% in the top ten. The sequenced sample was peripheral blood. Receptor source: a woman aged 80 or over in a cohort sampled during active COVID-19.

V is TRBV5-1 and J is TRBJ2-5; TRBD1 matches at 7 bases. V lost 7 bases, J lost 4 bases, and 7 bases stayed unmatched. The CDR3 loop spans 13 amino acids. Looked up from germline, CDR1 is SGHRS and CDR2 is YFSETQ. The CDR3 sequence is CASHRGYGETQYF. The CDR3 DNA reads TGCGCCAGCCACAGGGGATATGGAGAGACCCAGTACTTC.

The chain couples TRBV11-2 to TRBJ1-5; a possible D gene is TRBD1 (6 bases). Deletions cut 0 bases from V and 7 bases from J, with 7 bases between. Germline CDR1 and CDR2: SGHAT and FQNNGV. The CDR3 consists of 13 residues. In DNA, the CDR3 is TGTGCCAGCAGCTTAGAAGGACAGCAGCCCCAGCATTTT. This gives the protein CASSLEGQQPQHF.

The chain employs TRBV18 and TRBJ2-7; D gene uncertain. V was cut by 6 bases and J by 0 bases, with 15 bases left in between. This CDR3 is built from 15 residues. The germline CDR1 and CDR2 sequences are KGHSH and LQKENI. In DNA form, the CDR3 reads TGTGCCAGCTCCCCGAGCGCCGGAAGCTCCTACGAGCAGTACTTC. It codes for CASSPSAGSSYEQYF.

This chain joins TRBV30 and TRBJ1-2; D not resolved. Trimming took 2 bases from V and 4 from J, leaving 17 bases between them. The CDR3 covers 15 residues. Germline CDR1 GTSNPN, CDR2 SVGIG (reference sequence). CDR3 region: CAWSLNRVEGYGYTF. CDR3 DNA: TGTGCCTGGAGTTTAAACCGGGTAGAGGGCTATGGCTACACCTTC.

This chain connects TRBV5-1 to TRBJ1-4, with D possibly TRBD1 on 6 matching bases. CDR3 length: 16 amino acids. Germline CDR1 reads SGHRS; CDR2 reads YFSETQ. Trimming removed 2 bases from V and 0 bases from J, with 11 bases in between. The CDR3 here is CASSFAGVTTNEKLFF. The DNA for the CDR3 is TGCGCCAGCAGCTTCGCAGGGGTAACAACTAATGAAAAACTGTTTTTT.